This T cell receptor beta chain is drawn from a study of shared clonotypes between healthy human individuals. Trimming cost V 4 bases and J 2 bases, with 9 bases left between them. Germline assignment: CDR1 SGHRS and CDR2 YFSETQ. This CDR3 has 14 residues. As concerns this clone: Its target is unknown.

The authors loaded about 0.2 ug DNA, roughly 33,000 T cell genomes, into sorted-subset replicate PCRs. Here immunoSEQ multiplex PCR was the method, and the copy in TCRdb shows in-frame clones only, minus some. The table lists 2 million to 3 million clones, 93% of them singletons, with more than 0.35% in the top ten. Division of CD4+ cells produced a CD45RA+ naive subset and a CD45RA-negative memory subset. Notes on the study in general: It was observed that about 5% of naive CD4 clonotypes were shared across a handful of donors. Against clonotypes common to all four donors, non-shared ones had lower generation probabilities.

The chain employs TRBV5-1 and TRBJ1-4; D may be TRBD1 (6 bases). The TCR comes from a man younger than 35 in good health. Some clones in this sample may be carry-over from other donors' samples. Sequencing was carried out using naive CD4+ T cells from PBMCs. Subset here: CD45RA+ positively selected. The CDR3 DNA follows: TGCGCCAGCAGCCAGGGGTTGACTAATGAAAAACTGTTTTTT. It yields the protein CASSQGLTNEKLFF. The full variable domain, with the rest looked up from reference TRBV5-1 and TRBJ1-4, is KAGVTQTPRYLIKTRGQQVTLSCSPISGHRSVSWYQQTPGQGLQFLFEYFSETQRNKGNFPGRFSGRQFSNSRSEMNVSTLELGDSALYLCASSQGLTNEKLFFGSGTQLSVL.